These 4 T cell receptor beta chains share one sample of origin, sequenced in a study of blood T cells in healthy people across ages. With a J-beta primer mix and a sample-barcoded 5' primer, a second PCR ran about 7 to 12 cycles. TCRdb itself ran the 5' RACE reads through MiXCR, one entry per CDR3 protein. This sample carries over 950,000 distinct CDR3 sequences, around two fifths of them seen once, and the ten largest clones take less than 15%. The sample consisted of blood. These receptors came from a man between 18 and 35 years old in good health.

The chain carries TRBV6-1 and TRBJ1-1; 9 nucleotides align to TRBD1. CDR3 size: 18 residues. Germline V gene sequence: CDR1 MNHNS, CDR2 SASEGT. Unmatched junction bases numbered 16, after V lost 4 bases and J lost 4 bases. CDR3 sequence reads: CASSAQDRGLRVGTEAFF. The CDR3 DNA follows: TGTGCCAGCAGTGCTCAGGACAGGGGCCTGAGAGTAGGCACTGAAGCTTTCTTT.

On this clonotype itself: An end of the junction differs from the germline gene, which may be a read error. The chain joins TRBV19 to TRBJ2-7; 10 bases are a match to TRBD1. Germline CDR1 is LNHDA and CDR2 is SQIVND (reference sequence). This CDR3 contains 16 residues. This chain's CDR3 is CASSHRDRGDKNIQHF. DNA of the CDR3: TGTGCCAGTAGCCACCGGGACAGGGGAGATAAAAACATTCAGCACTTC.

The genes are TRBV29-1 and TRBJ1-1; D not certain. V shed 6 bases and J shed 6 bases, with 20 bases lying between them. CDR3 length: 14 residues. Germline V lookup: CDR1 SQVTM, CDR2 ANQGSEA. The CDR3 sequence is CSVRNGYRTAEAFF. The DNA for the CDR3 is TGCAGCGTGAGGAACGGGTACCGAACGGCTGAAGCTTTCTTT. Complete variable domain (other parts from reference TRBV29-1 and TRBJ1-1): SAVISQKPSRDICQRGTSLTIQCQVDSQVTMMFWYRQQPGQSLTLIATANQGSEATYESGFVIDKFPISRPNLTFSTLTVSNMSPEDSSIYLCSVRNGYRTAEAFFGQGTRLTVV.

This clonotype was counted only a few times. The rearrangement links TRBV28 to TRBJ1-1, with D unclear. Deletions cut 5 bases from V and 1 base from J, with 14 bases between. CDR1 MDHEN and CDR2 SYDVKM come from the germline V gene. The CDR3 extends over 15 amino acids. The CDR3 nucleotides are TGTGCCAGCAGTCCAAGACTAGGGAGGAACACTGAAGCTTTCTTT. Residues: CASSPRLGRNTEAFF.